This TCR beta chain originates from a study of T-cell reconstitution after alpha-beta-depleted transplantation in children. Study-level findings and limits: Alpha-beta T cells present about two months after transplant were reported to originate from several hundred expanded graft clones. It was newly produced T cells that mostly accounted for T-cell counts and diversity one year after transplant.

Unique molecular identifiers were incorporated when the TCRbeta library was constructed. TCRdb passed the PCR reads through MiXCR, listing each CDR3 protein once. The sample holds 450,000 to 550,000 distinct CDR3 sequences, approximately 10% seen once. CDR1 SQVTM and CDR2 ANQGSEA come from the germline V gene. This CDR3 is built from 14 residues. Comment on this clonotype: Its target is not known. Relative to the germline gene, one junction end is altered; a read error may explain this.

This TCR was recovered from a female patient aged 2-15 years who had a stem cell transplant for aplastic anemia, so the T cells may come from the graft donor. This rearrangement joins TRBV29-1 to TRBJ2-3; tentatively, D is TRBD1 (6 bases). Sequencing was performed on PBMCs, mostly from graft donor cells, taken 180 days after TCRalphabeta/CD19-depleted stem cell transplant. CDR3 DNA sequence: TGCAGCGCCCGGACAGACTCTAGCACACATACGCAGTATTTT. Translation: CSARTDSSTHTQYF.